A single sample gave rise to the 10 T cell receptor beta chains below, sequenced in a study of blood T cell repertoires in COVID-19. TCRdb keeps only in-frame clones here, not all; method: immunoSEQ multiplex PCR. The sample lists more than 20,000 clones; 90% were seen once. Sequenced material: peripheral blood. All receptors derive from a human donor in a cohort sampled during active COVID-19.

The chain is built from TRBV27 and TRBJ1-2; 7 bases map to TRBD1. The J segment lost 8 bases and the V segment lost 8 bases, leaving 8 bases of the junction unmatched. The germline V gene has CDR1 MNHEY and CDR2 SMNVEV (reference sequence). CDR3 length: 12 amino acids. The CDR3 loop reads CASGDRDRGYTF. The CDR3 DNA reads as TGTGCCAGCGGCGACAGGGATCGAGGCTACACCTTC.

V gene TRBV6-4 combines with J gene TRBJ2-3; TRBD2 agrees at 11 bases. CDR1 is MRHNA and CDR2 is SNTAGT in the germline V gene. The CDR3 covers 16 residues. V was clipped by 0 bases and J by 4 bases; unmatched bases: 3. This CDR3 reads CASSDSVAGGPDTQYF. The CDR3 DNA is TGTGCCAGCAGTGACTCGGTAGCGGGGGGGCCAGATACGCAGTATTTT.

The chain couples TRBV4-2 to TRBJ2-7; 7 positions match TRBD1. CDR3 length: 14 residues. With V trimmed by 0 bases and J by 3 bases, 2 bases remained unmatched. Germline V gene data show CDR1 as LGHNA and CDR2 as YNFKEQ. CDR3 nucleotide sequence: TGTGCCAGCAGCCAAGAGGGGACAGACTACGAGCAGTACTTC. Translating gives CASSQEGTDYEQYF.

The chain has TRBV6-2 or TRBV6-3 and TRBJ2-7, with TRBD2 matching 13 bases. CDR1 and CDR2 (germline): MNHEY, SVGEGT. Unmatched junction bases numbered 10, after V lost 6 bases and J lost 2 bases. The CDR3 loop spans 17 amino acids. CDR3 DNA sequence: TGTGCCAGCAGCCGTACTAGCGGGGGGGCCCAGACCTACGAGCAGTACTTC. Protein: CASSRTSGGAQTYEQYF.

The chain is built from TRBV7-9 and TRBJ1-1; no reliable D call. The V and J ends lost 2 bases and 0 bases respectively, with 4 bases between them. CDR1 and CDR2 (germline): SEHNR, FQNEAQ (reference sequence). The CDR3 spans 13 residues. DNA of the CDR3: TGTGCCAGCAGCTTAACTCTGAACACTGAAGCTTTCTTT. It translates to CASSLTLNTEAFF.

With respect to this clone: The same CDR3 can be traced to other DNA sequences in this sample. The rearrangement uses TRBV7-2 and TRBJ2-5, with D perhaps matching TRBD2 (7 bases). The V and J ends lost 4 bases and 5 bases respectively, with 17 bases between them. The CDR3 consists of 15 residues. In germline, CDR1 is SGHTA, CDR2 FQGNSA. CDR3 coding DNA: TGTGCCAGCAGCTCGACAAGGGGGGGGGCGGAGACCCAGTACTTC. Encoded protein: CASSSTRGGAETQYF.

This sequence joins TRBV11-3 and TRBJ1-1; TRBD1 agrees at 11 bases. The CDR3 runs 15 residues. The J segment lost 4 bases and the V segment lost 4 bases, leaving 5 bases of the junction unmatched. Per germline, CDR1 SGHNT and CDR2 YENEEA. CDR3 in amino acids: CASSSSGTGGTEAFF. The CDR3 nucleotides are TGTGCCAGCAGCTCCTCCGGGACAGGGGGCACTGAAGCTTTCTTT.

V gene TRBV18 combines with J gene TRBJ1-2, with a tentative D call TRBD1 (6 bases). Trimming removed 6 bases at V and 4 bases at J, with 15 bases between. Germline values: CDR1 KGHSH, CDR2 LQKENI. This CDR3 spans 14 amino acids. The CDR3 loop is CASSAPGGAYGYTF. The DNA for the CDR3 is TGTGCCAGCTCCGCGCCTGGGGGGGCCTATGGCTACACCTTC.

For the CDR3, the DNA is TGCGCCAGCAGACTACAGGGGGATAACACTGAAGCTTTCTTT. Translated, it gives CASRLQGDNTEAFF. This chain joins TRBV4-1 and TRBJ1-1; 8 bases line up with TRBD1. The germline gives CDR1 MGHRA, CDR2 YSYEKL. Trimming took 6 bases from V and 2 from J; bases not matched to a gene: 5. The CDR3 runs to 14 residues.

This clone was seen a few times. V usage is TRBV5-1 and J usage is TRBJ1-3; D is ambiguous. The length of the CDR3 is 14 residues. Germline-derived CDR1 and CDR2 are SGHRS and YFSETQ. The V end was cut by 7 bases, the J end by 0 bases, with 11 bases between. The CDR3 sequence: CASRGLSSGNTIYF. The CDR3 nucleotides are TGCGCCAGCCGAGGGCTTAGCTCTGGAAACACCATATATTTT.